Listed below are T cell receptor beta chains from one sample, sequenced in a study of T-cell reconstitution after alpha-beta-depleted transplantation in children. TCRdb re-analysed the PCR reads in MiXCR, keeping a single row per CDR3 protein. Here the sample spans some 200,000 distinct CDR3 sequences, about 14% being singletons. The sequencing here drew on PBMCs from the stem cell graft donor, taken from the stem cell graft. These receptors were obtained from a human donor who donated a stem cell graft to a child with acute lymphoblastic leukemia. Both conserved end residues are part of each CDR3. The D gene is left open where the match is weak. Size is stated for part of the rows, as once, few or many counts, or as a class when the clone is expanded.

TRBJ1-3	NA	TRBV27	NA	TGTGCCAGCAGTTCAGGGACGCTTGGCTCTGGAAACACCATATATTTT	CASSSGTLGSGNTIYF
TRBJ1-4	NA	TRBV27	many	TGTGCCAGCAGTTTAGGTTTTGCCGAAAAACTGTTTTTT	CASSLGFAEKLFF
TRBJ2-7	TRBD2	TRBV29-1	NA	TGCAGCGTTGAAGATCTACTAGCGGGAGGTCGGGAGCAGTACTTC	CSVEDLLAGGREQYF
TRBJ2-3	TRBD2	TRBV29-1	many	TGCAGCGTGCTTCTCCTAGCGGCAGGCGTCTTCTCTAGCACAGATACGCAGTATTTT	CSVLLLAAGVFSSTDTQYF
TRBJ2-2	TRBD2	TRBV7-2	many	TGTGCCAGCAGCTTGAATATAGCGGGAGCCGGGGAGCTGTTTTTT	CASSLNIAGAGELFF
TRBJ2-7	TRBD1	TRBV29-1	few	TGCAGCGTTGGACAGGGGAAAGGCGAGCAGTACTTC	CSVGQGKGEQYF
TRBJ2-2	NA	TRBV10-3	NA	NA	CAISETSVAALEGELFF
TRBJ1-1	NA	TRBV29-1	few	TGCAGCGTACGAGGGCGGGGGGCGGGTACTGAAGCTTTCTTT	CSVRGRGAGTEAFF
TRBJ2-3	NA	TRBV5-1	many	TGCGCCAGCAGCTTGAAGGACAGTGAAGATACGCAGTATTTT	CASSLKDSEDTQYF
TRBJ2-3	TRBD2	TRBV20-1	many	TGCAGTGCTAGTCCCGTTGTAGGGAGCGGGAGGCCTTCCGATACGCAGTATTTT	CSASPVVGSGRPSDTQYF
TRBJ2-1	TRBD2	TRBV20-1	many	TGCAGTGCTAGAGATCCCCGTCGGACTAGCAGCGAGAATGAGCAGTTCTTC	CSARDPRRTSSENEQFF